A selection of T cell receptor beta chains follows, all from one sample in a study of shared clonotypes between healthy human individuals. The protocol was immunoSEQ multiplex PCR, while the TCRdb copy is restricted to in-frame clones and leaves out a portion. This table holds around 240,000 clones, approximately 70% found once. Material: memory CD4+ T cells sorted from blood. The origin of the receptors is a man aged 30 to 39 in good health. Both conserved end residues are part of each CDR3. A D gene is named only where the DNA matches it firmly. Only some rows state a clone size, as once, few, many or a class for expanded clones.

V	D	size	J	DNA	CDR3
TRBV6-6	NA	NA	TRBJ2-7	TGTGCCAGCGAGCCTGAATCAGGCTACGAGCAGTACTTC	CASEPESGYEQYF
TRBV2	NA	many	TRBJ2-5	TGTGCCAGCGGGGGGCTGGTGCACGGGGAGACCCAGTACTTC	CASGGLVHGETQYF
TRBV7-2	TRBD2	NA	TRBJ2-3	TGTGCCAGCAGCTTTCTCAGACTAGCATCGAGCACAGATACGCAGTATTTT	CASSFLRLASSTDTQYF
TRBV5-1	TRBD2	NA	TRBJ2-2	TGCGCCAGCAGCTCTGGGACTAGCGGACCCGGGGAGCTGTTTTTT	CASSSGTSGPGELFF
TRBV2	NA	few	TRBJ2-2	TGTGCCAGCAGGGCGGCGTACACCGGGGAGCTGTTTTTT	CASRAAYTGELFF
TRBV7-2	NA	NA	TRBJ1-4	TGTGCCAGCAGCTTACTTGGGCGGGGAAATGAAAAACTGTTTTTT	CASSLLGRGNEKLFF
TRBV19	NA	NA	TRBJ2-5	TGTGCCAGTAGTCTGGGGTCGGAAGAGACCCAGTACTTC	CASSLGSEETQYF
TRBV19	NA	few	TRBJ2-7	TGTGCCAGTAGTCCCCAGGGGCTCTACGAGCAGTACTTC	CASSPQGLYEQYF
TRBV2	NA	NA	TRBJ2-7	TGTGCCAGCAGTGAATTTTTGACACCGGGGGACGATGGCGAGCAGTACTTC	CASSEFLTPGDDGEQYF
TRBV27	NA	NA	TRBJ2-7	TGTGCCAGCAGTTTATCGAGAGTGGGAGCCCACGAGCAGTACTTC	CASSLSRVGAHEQYF
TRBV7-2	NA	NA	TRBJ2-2	TGTGCCAGCAGCTTAACCGGACCTCGCACCGGGGAGCTGTTTTTT	CASSLTGPRTGELFF
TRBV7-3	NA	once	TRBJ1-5	TGTGCCAGCAGCCCCGGGGGCGGTATCCGCAATCAGCCCCAGCATTTT	CASSPGGGIRNQPQHF
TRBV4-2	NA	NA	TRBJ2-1	TGTGCCAGCAGCCCCGAAGGGGGGCTGGGCAATGAGCAGTTCTTC	CASSPEGGLGNEQFF
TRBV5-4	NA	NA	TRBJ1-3	TGTGCCAGCAGCGGAGAGTACTCTGGAAACACCATATATTTT	CASSGEYSGNTIYF
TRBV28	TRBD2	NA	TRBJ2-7	TGTGCCAGCAGGGAAACTAGCGGAGGCTCCTACGAGCAGTACTTC	CASRETSGGSYEQYF
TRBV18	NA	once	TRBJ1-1	TGTGCCAGCTCACCAGGGGGCACGGCCTTAGAAGCTTTCTTT	CASSPGGTALEAFF
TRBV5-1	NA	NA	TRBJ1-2	TGCGCCAGCAGCTTGGCCGGGAGGGAACATAACTATGGCTACACCTTC	CASSLAGREHNYGYTF
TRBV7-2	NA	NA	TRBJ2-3	TGTGCCAGCAGCTTTAGCGGTTACACAGATACGCAGTATTTT	CASSFSGYTDTQYF
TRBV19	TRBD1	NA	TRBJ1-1	TGTGCCAGTTCCGCCGGGACAGGGAGAAGACAAGCTTTCTTT	CASSAGTGRRQAFF
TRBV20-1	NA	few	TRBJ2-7	TGCAGTGCTAGCCTTTACGAGCAGTACTTC	CSASLYEQYF
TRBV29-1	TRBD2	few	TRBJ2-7	TGCAGCGTGAACGGACTAGCGGGAGTAGACGAGCAGTACTTC	CSVNGLAGVDEQYF
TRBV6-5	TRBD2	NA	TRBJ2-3	TGTGCCAGCAGTCCTCCGGGACTAGCGAGAGATACGCAGTATTTT	CASSPPGLARDTQYF
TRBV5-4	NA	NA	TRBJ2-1	TGTGCCAGCAGCCCAAATCGGGGGACGTCGTCCTACAATGAGCAGTTCTTC	CASSPNRGTSSYNEQFF
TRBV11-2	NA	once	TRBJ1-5	TGTGCCAGCAGCTCCTATGGGAAGGGAGGCAATCAGCCCCAGCATTTT	CASSSYGKGGNQPQHF
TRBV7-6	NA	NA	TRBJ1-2	TGTGCCAGCAGCAAAAATCAGGGGTCGATCTATGGCTACACCTTC	CASSKNQGSIYGYTF
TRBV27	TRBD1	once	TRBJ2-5	TGTGCCACCGGACAGGGACGACCGGAGACCCAGTACTTC	CATGQGRPETQYF
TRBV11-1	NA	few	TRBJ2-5	TGTGCCAGCACCACCGTGGGGGGTTCGGAGACCCAGTACTTC	CASTTVGGSETQYF
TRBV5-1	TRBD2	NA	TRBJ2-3	TGCGCCAGCAGCTTGGTCGGGAGGGCTAGCACAGATACGCAGTATTTT	CASSLVGRASTDTQYF
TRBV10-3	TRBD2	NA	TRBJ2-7	TGTGCCGCAACCCCCGGGACTAGATACGACGAGCAGTACTTC	CAATPGTRYDEQYF
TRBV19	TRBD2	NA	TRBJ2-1	TGTGCCAGTAGTACTAGCGGGACTTACAATGAGCAGTTCTTC	CASSTSGTYNEQFF
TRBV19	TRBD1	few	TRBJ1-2	TGTGCCAGTAGTACTCCTCGTGGACAGGGTCCTCGCTATGGCTACACCTTC	CASSTPRGQGPRYGYTF
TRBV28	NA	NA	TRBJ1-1	TGTGCCAGCAGTTTGCCAGTGAACACTGAAGCTTTCTTT	CASSLPVNTEAFF
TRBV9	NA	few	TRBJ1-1	TGTGCCAGCGGATCGGCCACGCGCCCTGAAGCTTTCTTT	CASGSATRPEAFF
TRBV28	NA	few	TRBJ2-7	TGTGCCAGCGAAAGGGGCTCCTACGAGCAGTACTTC	CASERGSYEQYF
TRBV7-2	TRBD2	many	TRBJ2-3	TGTGCCAGCAGCCCCCAACAGGGACTAGCGTCAGATACGCAGTATTTT	CASSPQQGLASDTQYF
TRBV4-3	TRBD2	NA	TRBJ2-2	TGCGCCAGCAGCCAAGACCGCGGGAGCAGGGAGCTGTTTTTT	CASSQDRGSRELFF
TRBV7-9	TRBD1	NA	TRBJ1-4	TGTGCCAGCAGCAGCGGACAGGCCCGGGAAAAACTGTTTTTT	CASSSGQAREKLFF
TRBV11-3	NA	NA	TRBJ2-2	TGTGCCAGCAGCTTATCGGGTATTGCTCCGGGAACGGACACCGGGGAGCTGTTTTTT	CASSLSGIAPGTDTGELFF
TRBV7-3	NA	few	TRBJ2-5	TGTGCCAGCAGCGGAGATCGGGAGACCCAGTACTTC	CASSGDRETQYF
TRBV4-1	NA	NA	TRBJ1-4	TGCGCCAGCAGCAAGAGGACCGCTTTTAATGAAAAACTGTTTTTT	CASSKRTAFNEKLFF
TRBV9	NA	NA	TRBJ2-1	TGTGCCAGCAGCGTAGACGTCAACAACCGGGACAATGAGCAGTTCTTC	CASSVDVNNRDNEQFF
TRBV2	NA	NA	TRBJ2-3	TGTGCCAGCAGGGCCAGACAAACAGATACGCAGTATTTT	CASRARQTDTQYF
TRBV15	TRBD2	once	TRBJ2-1	TGTGCCACCCAACCCGGGACTAGCGGGGCTTACAATGAGCAGTTCTTC	CATQPGTSGAYNEQFF
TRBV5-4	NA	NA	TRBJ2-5	TGTGCCAGCAGCTCCTTCTCCGGGATAGGGGAGACCCAGTACTTC	CASSSFSGIGETQYF
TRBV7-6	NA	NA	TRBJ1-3	TGTGCCAGCAGCGTTGGACGGAGCTCTGGAAACACCATATATTTT	CASSVGRSSGNTIYF
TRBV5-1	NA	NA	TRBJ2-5	TGCGCCAGCAGCTTGGCGGCAGGGCTAGGGGAGACCCAGTACTTC	CASSLAAGLGETQYF
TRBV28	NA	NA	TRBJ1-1	TGTGCCAGCAATCTTGTAGGGGGAACTTTCTTT	CASNLVGGTFF
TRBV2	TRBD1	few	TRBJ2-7	TGTGCCAGCAGTGCCTGGGGACAGGGCGACGAGCAGTACTTC	CASSAWGQGDEQYF
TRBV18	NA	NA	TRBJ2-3	TGTGCCAGCTCACCGGCGGTGGGGTTTGATACGCAGTATTTT	CASSPAVGFDTQYF
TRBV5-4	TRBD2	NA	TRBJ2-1	TGTGCCAGCAGCTCACGTAGCGGGAGCTCCTACAATGAGCAGTTCTTC	CASSSRSGSSYNEQFF
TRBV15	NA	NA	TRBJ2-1	TGTGCCACCAGCAGAGATCTGGGGGACACCGGTGGGGGTGAGCAGTTCTTC	CATSRDLGDTGGGEQFF
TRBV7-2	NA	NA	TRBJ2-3	TGTGCCAGCAGGCGCCCAAACGGCGGAAGCACAGATACGCAGTATTTT	CASRRPNGGSTDTQYF
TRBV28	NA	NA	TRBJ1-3	TGTGCCAGCAGTACCCCTGGGACTGGAAACACCATATATTTT	CASSTPGTGNTIYF
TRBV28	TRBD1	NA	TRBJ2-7	TGTGCCAGCAGAACGGGACAGTCGGCCTACGAGCAGTACTTC	CASRTGQSAYEQYF
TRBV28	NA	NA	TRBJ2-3	TGTGCCAGCAGTCCCTCGGGGAAGAGCGGGCTTCGCACAGATACGCAGTATTTT	CASSPSGKSGLRTDTQYF